The present entry profiles one TCR beta chain with its context. The data belong to a study of cytomegalovirus exposure and HLA in healthy donors. It was with 60 Vbeta and 13 Jbeta primers that the PCR ran. Clones were sequenced by immunoSEQ multiplex PCR, and TCRdb holds only the in-frame ones, with some missing. Among 110,000 to 150,000 clones, roughly four fifths were seen once, and the ten largest hold approximately 6.8%. The sequenced sample was PBMCs. The receptor was isolated from a man between 25 and 39 years old in good health and CMV-seronegative.

The CDR3 sequence is CASTLGQGGTGELFF. CDR3 coding DNA: TGCGCCAGCACGTTAGGACAGGGGGGTACCGGGGAGCTGTTTTTT. This chain uses TRBV5-1 with TRBJ2-2; 10 bases match TRBD1. The CDR3 covers 15 residues. The V gene end was trimmed by 6 bases and the J gene end by 5 bases; junction bases not matched to a gene: 7. Per the germline V gene, CDR1 is SGHRS and CDR2 is YFSETQ.